This record covers a single TCR beta chain. Its antigen is still unknown. This sample was taken from a study of cytomegalovirus exposure and HLA in healthy donors. As for the study in general: Of 300 to 500 genotyped donors, 81% grouped in the Caucasian-associated ancestry cluster.

In nominal health when sampled, donors likely had unrecorded immune exposures nonetheless. Trimming stripped 1 base from V and 7 bases from J, with 10 bases between. The V gene's germline CDR1 is SGHTA and CDR2 FQGNSA. This CDR3 has 14 residues. General study findings and limits: When presence/absence was analysed, sequencing depth was taken to be roughly uniform across donors. The study put under 200 TCR beta chains on its list as cytomegalovirus-associated.

PCR was performed using 60 Vbeta and 13 Jbeta primers. Clones were sequenced by immunoSEQ multiplex PCR, and TCRdb holds only the in-frame ones, with some missing. Of around 110,000 clones listed, approximately 79% are singletons. The chain carries TRBV7-2 and TRBJ2-2, with D unclear. Sample: PBMCs. This clonotype was sampled from a man aged 30-40 years in good health and CMV-seronegative. This chain's CDR3 is CASSLEAAIGELFF. For the CDR3, the DNA is TGTGCCAGCAGCTTAGAAGCAGCGATCGGGGAGCTGTTTTTT.